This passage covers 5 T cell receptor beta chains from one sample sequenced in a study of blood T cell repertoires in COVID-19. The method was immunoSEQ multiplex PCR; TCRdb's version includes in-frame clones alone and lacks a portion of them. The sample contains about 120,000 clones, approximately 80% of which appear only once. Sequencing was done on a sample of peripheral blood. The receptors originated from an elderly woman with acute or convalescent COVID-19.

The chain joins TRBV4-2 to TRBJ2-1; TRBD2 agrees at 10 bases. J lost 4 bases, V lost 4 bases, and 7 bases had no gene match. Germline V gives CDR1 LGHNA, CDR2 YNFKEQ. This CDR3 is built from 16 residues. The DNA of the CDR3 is TGTGCCAGCAGCCGAACGAAGCGGGAGGGATACAATGAGCAGTTCTTC. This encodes CASSRTKREGYNEQFF.

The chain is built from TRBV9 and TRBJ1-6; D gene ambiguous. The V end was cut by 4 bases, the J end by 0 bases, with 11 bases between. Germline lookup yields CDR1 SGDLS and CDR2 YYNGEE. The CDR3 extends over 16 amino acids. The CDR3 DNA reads TGTGCCAGCAGCACTCAATCGAGCTCCTATAATTCACCCCTCCACTTT. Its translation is CASSTQSSSYNSPLHF.

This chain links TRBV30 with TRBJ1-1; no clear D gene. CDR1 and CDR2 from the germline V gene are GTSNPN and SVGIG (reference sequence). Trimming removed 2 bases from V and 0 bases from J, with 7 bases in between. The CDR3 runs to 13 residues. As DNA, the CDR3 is TGTGCCTGGAGTCGTCAGGTGAACACTGAAGCTTTCTTT. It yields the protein CAWSRQVNTEAFF.

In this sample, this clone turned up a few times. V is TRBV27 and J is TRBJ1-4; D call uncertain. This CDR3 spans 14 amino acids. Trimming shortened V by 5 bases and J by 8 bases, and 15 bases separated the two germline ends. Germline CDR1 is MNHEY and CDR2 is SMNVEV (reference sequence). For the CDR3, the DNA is TGTGCCAGCAGTAAGGCTCAAGGCAGGGAAAAACTGTTTTTT. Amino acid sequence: CASSKAQGREKLFF.

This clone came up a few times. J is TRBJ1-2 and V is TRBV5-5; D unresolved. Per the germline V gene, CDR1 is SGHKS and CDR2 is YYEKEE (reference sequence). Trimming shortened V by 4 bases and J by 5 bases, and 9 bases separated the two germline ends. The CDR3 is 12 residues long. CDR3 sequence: CASSPLLYGYTF. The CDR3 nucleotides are TGTGCCAGCAGCCCACTACTATATGGCTACACCTTC. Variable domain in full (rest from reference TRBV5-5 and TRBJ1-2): DAGVTQSPTHLIKTRGQQVTLRCSPISGHKSVSWYQQVLGQGPQFIFQYYEKEERGRGNFPDRFSARQFPNYSSELNVNALLLGDSALYLCASSPLLYGYTFGSGTRLTVV.